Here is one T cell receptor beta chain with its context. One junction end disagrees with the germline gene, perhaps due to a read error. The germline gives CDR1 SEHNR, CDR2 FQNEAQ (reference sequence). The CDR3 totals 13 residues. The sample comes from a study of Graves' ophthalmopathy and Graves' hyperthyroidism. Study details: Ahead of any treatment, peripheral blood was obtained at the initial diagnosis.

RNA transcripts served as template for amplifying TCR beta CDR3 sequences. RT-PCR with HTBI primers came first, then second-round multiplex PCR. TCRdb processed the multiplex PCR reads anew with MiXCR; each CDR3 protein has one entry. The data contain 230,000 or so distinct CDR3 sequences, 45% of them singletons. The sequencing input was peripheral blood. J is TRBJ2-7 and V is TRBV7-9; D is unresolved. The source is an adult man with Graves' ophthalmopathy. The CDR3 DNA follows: TGTGCCACCCTCAACTCCCAAGACGGCCGGGTAGACTTC. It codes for CATLNSQDGRVDF.